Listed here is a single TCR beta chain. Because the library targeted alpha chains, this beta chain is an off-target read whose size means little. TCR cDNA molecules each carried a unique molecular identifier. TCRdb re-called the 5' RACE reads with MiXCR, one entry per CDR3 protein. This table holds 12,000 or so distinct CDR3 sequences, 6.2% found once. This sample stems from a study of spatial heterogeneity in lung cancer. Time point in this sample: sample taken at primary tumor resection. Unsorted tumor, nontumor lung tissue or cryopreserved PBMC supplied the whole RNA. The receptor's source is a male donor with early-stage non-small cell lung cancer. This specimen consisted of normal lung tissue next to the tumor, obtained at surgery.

The CDR3 DNA reads as TGTGCCAGCAGTCGAGGGAGGACTTTTACTTACAATGAGCAGTTCTTC. This encodes CASSRGRTFTYNEQFF. The rearrangement links TRBV7-9 to TRBJ2-1; a weak D match, TRBD2 (6 bases). V lost 6 bases, J lost 4 bases, and 19 bases lay in between. There are 16 residues in the CDR3. Germline-derived CDR1 and CDR2 are SEHNR and FQNEAQ (reference sequence).